Listed below are T cell receptor beta chains from one sample, sequenced in a study of T cells after yellow fever vaccination. TCRdb independently ran MiXCR on the 5' RACE reads; one entry per CDR3 protein. The table includes some 340,000 distinct CDR3 sequences, over 3.5% detected once. Sequences were derived from PBMCs, sampled 5 days after the yellow fever booster vaccination. These TCRs come from a man aged 18-30 years who received the YFV17D yellow fever vaccine. Both conserved end residues are part of each CDR3. The D gene is left open where the match is weak.

d_call cdr3_length j_call v_call cdr3_aa
- 15 TRBJ1-1 TRBV19 CARVLHEGCRAEAFF
- 15 TRBJ1-1 TRBV6-2/TRBV6-3 CASSRLGGAGTEAFF
- 14 TRBJ2-7 TRBV5-5 CASSLEHHSYEQYF
- 15 TRBJ2-3 TRBV12-3/TRBV12-4 CASRTTEGGTDTQYF
- 17 TRBJ1-4 TRBV27 CASSLIDPSATNEKLFF
TRBD1 12 TRBJ1-5 TRBV29-1 CSVEDRGQPQHF
TRBD1 12 TRBJ2-1 TRBV27 CASGTAYNEQFF
- 14 TRBJ2-3 TRBV5-4 CASRSGNLTDTQYF
TRBD1 13 TRBJ2-5 TRBV20-1 CSARGTGRETQYF
TRBD1 15 TRBJ1-5 TRBV27 CASSPSGTGYSSQHF